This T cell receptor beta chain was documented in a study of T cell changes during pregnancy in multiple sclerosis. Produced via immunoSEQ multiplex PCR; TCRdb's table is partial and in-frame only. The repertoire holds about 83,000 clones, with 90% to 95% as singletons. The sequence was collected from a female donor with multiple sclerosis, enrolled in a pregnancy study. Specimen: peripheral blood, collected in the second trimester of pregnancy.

The CDR3 DNA reads TGTGCCAGTAGTACGCCGGGACAGGGAAATCGGGATGAGCAGTTCTTC. It is translated as CASSTPGQGNRDEQFF. V gene TRBV19 combines with J gene TRBJ2-1; 9 bases agree with TRBD1. CDR3 size: 16 residues. CDR1 and CDR2 from the germline V gene are LNHDA and SQIVND (reference sequence). With V trimmed by 4 bases and J by 8 bases, 12 bases remained unmatched.